The 15 T cell receptor beta chains given below trace back to one sample, sequenced in a study of T cells after yellow fever vaccination. Each CDR3 protein gets one entry after TCRdb re-called the 5' RACE reads with MiXCR. The sample consists of some 340,000 distinct CDR3 sequences, roughly 10% of them appearing once. The sample consisted of CD4+ T cells sorted from PBMCs, taken 45 days after the yellow fever booster vaccination. The receptors come from a man aged 18 to 30 who received the YFV17D yellow fever vaccine.

This clonotype was counted between two and nine times. The V call is TRBV28, the J call TRBJ1-5; 7 nucleotides match TRBD1. From germline, CDR1 is MDHEN and CDR2 SYDVKM. This CDR3 is built from 15 residues. V gave up 6 bases and J gave up 7 bases; unmatched junction bases: 12. The CDR3 DNA reads as TGTGCCAGCAGCCCCGGGGACAGCTATATCCAGCCCCAGCATTTT. This encodes CASSPGDSYIQPQHF. The full variable domain, in which reference TRBV28 and TRBJ1-5 provide the parts outside the CDR3, is DVKVTQSSRYLVKRTGEKVFLECVQDMDHENMFWYRQDPGLGLRLIYFSYDVKMKEKGDIPEGYSVSREKKERFSLILESASTNQTSMYLCASSPGDSYIQPQHFGDGTRLSIL.

The chain is built from TRBV10-3 and TRBJ1-5; no clear D gene. Germline CDR1 reads ENHRY; CDR2 reads SYGVKD. Trimming left V 0 bases short and J 6 bases short, with 9 bases between. This CDR3 has 14 amino acids. CDR3 sequence reads: CAISESLGGQPQHF. The CDR3 DNA sequence: TGTGCCATCAGTGAGTCTCTGGGTGGTCAGCCCCAGCATTTT.

This clonotype was counted between two and nine times. The V and J genes are TRBV5-6 and TRBJ2-3; the D call may be TRBD1 or TRBD2 (5 bases each). There are 15 residues in the CDR3. Trimming shortened V by 3 bases and J by 0 bases, and 11 bases separated the two germline ends. The germline V gene encodes CDR1 SGHDT and CDR2 YYEEEE. The CDR3 DNA sequence: TGTGCCAGCAGCTGGGGACCGACTAGCACAGATACGCAGTATTTT. This codes for CASSWGPTSTDTQYF.

The rearrangement links TRBV6-2 or TRBV6-3 to TRBJ1-1, with D maybe TRBD1 (5 bases). Deletions cut 2 bases from V and 4 bases from J, with 11 bases between. From germline, CDR1 is MNHEY and CDR2 SVGEGT. This CDR3 is built from 14 residues. Written as DNA, the CDR3 is TGTGCCAGCAGTTACAGGGGTTTCTCCACTGAAGCTTTCTTT. Protein: CASSYRGFSTEAFF.

This clonotype occurred a few times. This chain connects TRBV7-9 to TRBJ2-2, with 10 bases aligning to TRBD1. The CDR3 loop spans 15 amino acids. V shed 4 bases and J 5 bases; nucleotides not matched to a gene: 4. Germline CDR1 is SEHNR and CDR2 is FQNEAQ (reference sequence). The CDR3 is CASSSRDRGTGELFF. CDR3 nucleotides: TGTGCCAGCAGCTCCCGGGACAGGGGAACCGGGGAGCTGTTTTTT.

This clonotype was found a few times. The gene calls are TRBV5-1 and TRBJ2-5, with D possibly matching TRBD1 (5 bases). V lost 4 bases and J lost 0, with 10 bases in between. Germline V gene data show CDR1 as SGHRS and CDR2 as YFSETQ. The CDR3 has 14 amino acids. The CDR3 loop reads CASSISGYQETQYF. The CDR3 DNA reads TGCGCCAGCAGCATATCAGGGTACCAAGAGACCCAGTACTTC.

This clonotype was observed a few times. CDR3 in amino acids: CAISESSGQGAPEQYV. For the CDR3, the DNA is TGTGCCATCAGTGAGTCGTCAGGTCAGGGGGCGCCCGAGCAGTACGTC. The chain carries TRBV10-3 and TRBJ2-7; 8 bases are shared with TRBD1. The CDR3 length is 16 residues. V gave up 0 bases and J gave up 6 bases; unmatched junction bases: 10. The V gene's germline CDR1 is ENHRY and CDR2 SYGVKD.

This clonotype was found a few times. This chain connects TRBV20-1 to TRBJ2-1, with a tentative D call TRBD2 (6 bases). The V gene's germline CDR1 is DFQATT and CDR2 SNEGSKA (reference sequence). The CDR3 consists of 13 residues. CDR3 region: CTGGGSSYNEQFF. The CDR3 DNA reads TGCACCGGTGGGGGGAGTTCCTACAATGAGCAGTTCTTC.

Many counts were recorded for this clonotype. The chain recombines TRBV5-1 with TRBJ2-7, with TRBD1 matching over 7 bases. Germline V gives CDR1 SGHRS, CDR2 YFSETQ. The length of the CDR3 is 13 residues. V was pared by 3 bases and J by 7 bases, with 7 bases of the junction left unmatched. DNA for the CDR3: TGCGCCAGCAGCTCCTTCACAGGGGAAGAGCAGTACGTC. Translated: CASSSFTGEEQYV.

This clonotype was picked up a small number of times. V is TRBV4-1 and J is TRBJ1-6, with 7 bases matching TRBD1. Germline V lookup: CDR1 MGHRA, CDR2 YSYEKL. CDR3 length: 15 amino acids. Trimming took 4 bases from V and 9 from J; bases not matched to a gene: 9. The CDR3: CASSRPGGITSPLHF. In DNA, the CDR3 is TGCGCCAGCAGCCGTCCAGGGGGGATAACTTCACCCCTCCACTTT.

This clonotype was seen a few times. The chain uses TRBV15 and TRBJ2-3; D unclear. Germline V gives CDR1 LNHNV, CDR2 YYDKDF (reference sequence). CDR3 size: 15 residues. The V gene lost 4 bases and the J gene lost 1 base, with 12 bases spanning the gap. CDR3 region: CATSITTSRTDTQYF. The CDR3 DNA is TGTGCCACCAGCATTACTACATCCCGCACAGATACGCAGTATTTT.

This clonotype was detected ten times or more. The chain carries TRBV6-1 and TRBJ2-1; TRBD2 matches 9 bases. Germline values: CDR1 MNHNS, CDR2 SASEGT. With V trimmed by 7 bases and J by 6 bases, 16 bases remained unmatched. This CDR3 region has 17 residues. CDR3 nucleotides: TGTGCCAGCAAGGCGAAGGTCGGCGGGGGGGCTGGCAATGAGCAGTTCTTC. Its protein product is CASKAKVGGGAGNEQFF.

This clonotype showed up many times. The chain uses TRBV6-2 or TRBV6-3 and TRBJ2-1, with a possible D match to TRBD2 (5 bases). From germline, CDR1 is MNHEY and CDR2 SVGEGT. This CDR3 is built from 10 residues. V lost 6 bases, J lost 11 bases, and 8 bases lay in between. The CDR3 protein is CASRGAQQFF. The CDR3 DNA follows: TGTGCCAGCAGGGGAGCCCAGCAGTTCTTC.

There are a few counts of this clonotype. This rearrangement joins TRBV20-1 to TRBJ1-2; possible D gene TRBD1, 5 bases. V was trimmed by 5 bases and J by 4 bases, leaving 11 bases between them. This CDR3 has 12 amino acids. Looked up from germline, CDR1 is DFQATT and CDR2 is SNEGSKA (reference sequence). CDR3 protein: CSAFQGVYGYTF. CDR3 coding DNA: TGCAGTGCTTTTCAGGGTGTCTATGGCTACACCTTC.

This clonotype was recorded many times. The J gene is TRBJ1-6, the V gene TRBV5-1; tentative D call: TRBD1 (5 bases). Germline CDR1 is SGHRS and CDR2 is YFSETQ. The CDR3 consists of 15 residues. Between the trimmed V and J ends, which lost 0 bases and 9 bases, there was a span of 13 bases. DNA of the CDR3: TGCGCCAGCAGCTTGGCGGGGACGGAAGCTTCACCCCTCCACTTT. Its translation: CASSLAGTEASPLHF.